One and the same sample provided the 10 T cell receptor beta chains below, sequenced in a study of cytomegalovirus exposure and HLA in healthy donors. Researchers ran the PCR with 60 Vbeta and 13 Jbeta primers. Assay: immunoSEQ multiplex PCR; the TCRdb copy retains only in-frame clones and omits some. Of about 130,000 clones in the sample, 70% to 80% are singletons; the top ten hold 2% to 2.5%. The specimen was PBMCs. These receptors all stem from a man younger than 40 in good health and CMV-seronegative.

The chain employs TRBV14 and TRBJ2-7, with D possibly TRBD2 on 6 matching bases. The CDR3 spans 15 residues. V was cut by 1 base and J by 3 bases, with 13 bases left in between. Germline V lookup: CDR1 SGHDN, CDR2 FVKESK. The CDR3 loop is CASSQVALASYEQYF. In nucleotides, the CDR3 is TGTGCCAGCAGCCAAGTCGCACTAGCTAGCTACGAGCAGTACTTC.

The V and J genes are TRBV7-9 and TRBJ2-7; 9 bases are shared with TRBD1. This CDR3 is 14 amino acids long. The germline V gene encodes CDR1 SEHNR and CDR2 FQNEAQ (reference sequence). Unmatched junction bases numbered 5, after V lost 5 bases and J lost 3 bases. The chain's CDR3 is CASSGTGGVYEQYF. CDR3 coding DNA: TGTGCCAGCAGCGGTACAGGGGGCGTCTACGAGCAGTACTTC.

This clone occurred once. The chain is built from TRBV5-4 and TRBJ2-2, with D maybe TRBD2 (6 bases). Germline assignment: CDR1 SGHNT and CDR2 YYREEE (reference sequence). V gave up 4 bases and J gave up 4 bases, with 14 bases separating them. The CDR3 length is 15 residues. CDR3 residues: CASSAGLGTTGELFF. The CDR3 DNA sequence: TGTGCCAGCAGCGCGGGACTCGGGACCACCGGGGAGCTGTTTTTT.

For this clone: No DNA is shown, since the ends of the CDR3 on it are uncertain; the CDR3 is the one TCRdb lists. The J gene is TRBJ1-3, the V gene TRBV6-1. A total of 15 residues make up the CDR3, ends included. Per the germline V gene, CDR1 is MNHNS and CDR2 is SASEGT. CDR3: CASSTSLEPGNTIYF.

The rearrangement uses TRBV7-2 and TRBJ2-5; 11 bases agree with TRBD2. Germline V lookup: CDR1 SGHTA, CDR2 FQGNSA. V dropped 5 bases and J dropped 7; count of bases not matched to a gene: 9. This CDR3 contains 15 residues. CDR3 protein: CASSATSGRSGTQYF. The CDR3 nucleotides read TGTGCCAGCAGCGCTACTAGCGGGAGATCCGGGACCCAGTACTTC.

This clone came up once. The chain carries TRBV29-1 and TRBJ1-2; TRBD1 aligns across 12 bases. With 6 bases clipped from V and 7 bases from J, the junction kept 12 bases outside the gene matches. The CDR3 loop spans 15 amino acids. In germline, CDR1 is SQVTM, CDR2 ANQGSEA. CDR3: CSVDTGTGGIIGYTF. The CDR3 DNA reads TGCAGCGTCGATACCGGGACAGGGGGCATTATTGGCTACACCTTC.

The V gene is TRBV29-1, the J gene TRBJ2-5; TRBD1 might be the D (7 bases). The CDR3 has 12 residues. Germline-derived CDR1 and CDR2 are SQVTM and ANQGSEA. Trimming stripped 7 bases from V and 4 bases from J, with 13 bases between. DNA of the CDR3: TGCAGCGGCCGACAGGGAGGAGAGACCCAGTACTTC. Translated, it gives CSGRQGGETQYF. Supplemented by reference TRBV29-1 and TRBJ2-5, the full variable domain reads SAVISQKPSRDICQRGTSLTIQCQVDSQVTMMFWYRQQPGQSLTLIATANQGSEATYESGFVIDKFPISRPNLTFSTLTVSNMSPEDSSIYLCSGRQGGETQYFGPGTRLLVL.

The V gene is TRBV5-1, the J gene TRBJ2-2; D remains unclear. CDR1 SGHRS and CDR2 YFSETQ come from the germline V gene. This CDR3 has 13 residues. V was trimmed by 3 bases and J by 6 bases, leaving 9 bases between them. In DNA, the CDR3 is TGCGCCAGCAGCTCGGTCTCGTCCGGGGAGCTGTTTTTT. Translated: CASSSVSSGELFF.

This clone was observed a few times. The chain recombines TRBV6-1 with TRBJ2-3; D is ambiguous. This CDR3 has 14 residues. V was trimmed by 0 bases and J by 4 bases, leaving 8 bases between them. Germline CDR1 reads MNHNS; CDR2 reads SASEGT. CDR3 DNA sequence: TGTGCCAGCAGTGAAGCTAATGGGCCAGATACGCAGTATTTT. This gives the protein CASSEANGPDTQYF.

The CDR3 nucleotides read TGTGCCAGCAGTTACTCTGTAGCGAATTCGGGGATTCAGTACTTC. It codes for CASSYSVANSGIQYF. V and J are TRBV6-5 and TRBJ2-4; TRBD2 might be the D (5 bases). Trimming cost V 0 bases and J 10 bases, with 16 bases left between them. This CDR3 is built from 15 residues. Germline V CDR1 and CDR2: MNHEY, SVGAGI.